This T cell receptor beta chain originates from a study of T cells in Graves' hyperthyroidism and ophthalmopathy. In its sample, this clonotype was seen many times. Diagnostic assessment was based on clinical symptoms, serum thyroxine and TRAb, thyroid ultrasound and orbital computed tomography. The source material, RNA transcripts, was used to amplify TCR beta CDR3 regions. When the TCR CDR3 underwent first-round RT-PCR, the HTBI primer set was used. Each CDR3 protein is one row after TCRdb ran MiXCR on the multiplex PCR reads. The sample carries fewer than 600,000 distinct CDR3 sequences, approximately 15% recorded once. The specimen was blood. This sequence was found in a woman between 40 and 50 years old with Graves' hyperthyroidism.

CDR3 in amino acids: CASSQKSLGFAEAFF. DNA for the CDR3: TGTGCCAGCAGCCAAAAGAGTTTAGGGTTCGCTGAAGCTTTCTTT. The chain uses TRBV3-1 and TRBJ1-1, with D unresolved. Germline V lookup: CDR1 LGHDT, CDR2 YNNKEL (reference sequence). The CDR3 length is 15 residues. Trimming removed 2 bases from V and 6 bases from J, with 16 bases in between.